A selection of T cell receptor beta chains follows, all from one sample in a study of blood T cells in healthy people across ages. TCRdb ran MiXCR on the 5' RACE reads and lists one entry per CDR3 protein. Counted here are fewer than 1,200,000 distinct CDR3 sequences, approximately 26% occurring once; the ten biggest clones make up 0.65% to 0.75%. Another study also made use of these data, one on T cells of mothers and their children.

The specimen sequenced was blood. These receptor sequences come from a girl aged 2-10 years in good health. Both conserved end residues are part of each CDR3. D genes are given only for firm matches. Some rows have no size entry. The others give once, few or many, or a class for an expanded clone.

>-|TRBV4-1|TRBD1|TRBJ1-5
CASGPTDRGVNQPQHF
TGCGCCAGCGGCCCCACAGACAGGGGGGTAAATCAGCCCCAGCATTTT
>-|TRBV19|-|TRBJ2-7
CASSAYRRLNSYEQYF
TGTGCCAGTAGTGCCTACAGGAGACTGAACTCTTACGAGCAGTACTTC
>-|TRBV20-1|-|TRBJ2-6
CSALGKLAGANVLTF
TGCAGTGCTTTGGGCAAGCTTGCTGGGGCCAACGTCCTGACTTTC
>-|TRBV7-9|TRBD1|TRBJ1-1
CASSPYGDRVWTEAFF
TGTGCCAGCAGCCCTTATGGGGACAGAGTATGGACTGAAGCTTTCTTT
>few|TRBV7-2|-|TRBJ1-2
CASSFSGGIYGYTF
TGTGCCAGCAGCTTCAGCGGGGGAATCTATGGCTACACCTTC
>-|TRBV2|TRBD2|TRBJ2-1
CASVGGSGSPTYNEQFF
TGTGCCAGCGTTGGGGGAAGCGGGAGCCCAACCTACAATGAGCAGTTCTTC
>few|TRBV12-3/TRBV12-4|-|TRBJ2-5
CASSFRSGLETQYF
TGTGCCAGCAGTTTCCGATCGGGGTTGGAGACCCAGTACTTC
>-|TRBV6-1|-|TRBJ2-5
CASSEFPFGTGLSETQYF
TGTGCCAGCAGTGAGTTTCCTTTCGGAACGGGCCTATCGGAGACCCAGTACTTC
>-|TRBV7-9|-|TRBJ2-1
CASSPLRAYYEQFF
TGTGCAAGCAGCCCGCTCCGGGCGTACTATGAGCAGTTCTTC
>-|TRBV12-3/TRBV12-4|-|TRBJ2-3
CASSLARGGLNTDTQYF
TGTGCCAGCAGTTTAGCGCGTGGGGGCCTAAACACAGATACGCAGTATTTT
>-|TRBV28|TRBD2|TRBJ2-5
CASRPTSGGKETQYF
TGTGCCAGCAGACCGACTAGCGGGGGGAAAGAGACCCAGTACTTC
>-|TRBV6-5|TRBD2|TRBJ2-7
CASSLAGAVYEQYF
TGTGCCAGCAGTCTAGCGGGGGCCGTCTACGAGCAGTACTTC
>few|TRBV10-3|-|TRBJ1-1
CAINTGPRVNTEAFF
TGTGCCATCAATACAGGACCCAGGGTAAACACTGAAGCTTTCTTT
>-|TRBV4-3|-|TRBJ1-5
CASSQGVGSTQPQHF
TGCGCCAGCAGCCAAGGTGTAGGGTCTACTCAGCCCCAGCATTTT
>few|TRBV29-1|TRBD1|TRBJ1-1
CSITGGIGTEAFF
TGCAGCATCACAGGGGGGATCGGCACTGAAGCTTTCTTT